A selection of T cell receptor beta chains follows, all from one sample in a study of blood T cell repertoires in COVID-19. The assay was immunoSEQ multiplex PCR, and TCRdb's table has in-frame clones only and misses some. Of over 80,000 clones listed, about 74% are singletons. The material sequenced was peripheral blood. The receptors shown here come from a man in his 70s with COVID-19, enrolled during active disease. Both conserved end residues are part of each CDR3. A D gene is named only where the DNA matches it firmly. Some rows have no size entry. The others give once, few or many, or a class for an expanded clone.

many	TRBV9	TRBD1	TRBJ1-2	TGTGCCAGCAGCACCCGGGGGACAGATAAAAATAACTATGGCTACACCTTC	CASSTRGTDKNNYGYTF
NA	TRBV18	NA	TRBJ2-1	TGTGCCAGCTCACCACCCGACGGGAGAGGTCAGTTCTTC	CASSPPDGRGQFF
NA	TRBV29-1	TRBD2	TRBJ2-1	TGCAGCGCCGGATGGGGGGGGGACTCCTACAATGAGCAGTTCTTC	CSAGWGGDSYNEQFF
NA	TRBV6-5	NA	TRBJ1-1	TGTGCCAGCATCCTAAAGGTCGGGGGAACTGAAGCTTTCTTT	CASILKVGGTEAFF
NA	TRBV4-3	NA	TRBJ2-3	TGCGCCAGCAGCCAAGATCACCTGGCCAGGGTTTGGACCGGGGGTACGCAGTATTTT	CASSQDHLARVWTGGTQYF
NA	TRBV7-3	TRBD2	TRBJ2-3	TGTGCCAGCAGCGTCTCTCCGGGACTAGCGGACAGCACAGATACGCAGTATTTT	CASSVSPGLADSTDTQYF
NA	TRBV30	NA	TRBJ2-2	TGTGCCTGGACAGGTATCACCGGGGAGCTGTTTTTT	CAWTGITGELFF
NA	TRBV5-6	NA	TRBJ1-2	TGTGCCAGCAGCTTTTTACAGACGACTAACTATGGCTACACCTTC	CASSFLQTTNYGYTF
NA	TRBV4-2	NA	TRBJ1-3	TGTGCCAGCAGCCAAGAGGCAGGGAGGGGCTCTGGAAACACCATATATTTT	CASSQEAGRGSGNTIYF
NA	TRBV19	TRBD2	TRBJ2-3	TGTGCCAGTAGCTGGGGGGCTAGCGGGAGAAGGACAGATACGCAGTATTTT	CASSWGASGRRTDTQYF
few	TRBV10-3	NA	TRBJ1-2	TGTGCCATCAGTGAGCCTCAGACAGTTATTCGTGGCTACACCTTC	CAISEPQTVIRGYTF
NA	TRBV29-1	NA	TRBJ2-1	TGCAGCGCCCTGAGGCTGGGAGGCAATGAGCAGTTCTTC	CSALRLGGNEQFF
few	TRBV4-3	TRBD2	TRBJ2-5	TGCGCCAGCAGCCAAGTCACCCTAGCGGGGGAGACCCAGTACTTC	CASSQVTLAGETQYF
NA	TRBV9	TRBD1	TRBJ2-3	TGTGCCAGCAGCATTTCGGGACAGGGAGGGACAGATACGCAGTATTTT	CASSISGQGGTDTQYF
NA	TRBV7-9	TRBD1	TRBJ2-6	TGTGCCAGCAGCTTATGGACAGGAGGCCCCTCTGGGGCCAACGTCCTGACTTTC	CASSLWTGGPSGANVLTF
NA	TRBV28	NA	TRBJ2-7	TGTGCCAGCAGGCGTTACAGGGCGGTGGGGACCTACGAGCAGTACTTC	CASRRYRAVGTYEQYF
NA	TRBV6-5	NA	TRBJ1-5	TGTGCCAGCACTCCCGTACGGGGTCAGCCCCAGCATTTT	CASTPVRGQPQHF
NA	TRBV4-3	NA	TRBJ1-1	TGCGCCAGCAGCCAAGATATGAGGTTGAACACTGAAGCTTTCTTT	CASSQDMRLNTEAFF
NA	TRBV3-1/TRBV3-2	TRBD2	TRBJ2-7	TGTGCCAGCAGCCCGACTAGCGGACCCTACGAGCAGTACTTC	CASSPTSGPYEQYF
NA	TRBV30	TRBD1	TRBJ1-5	TGTGCCTGGAGTGGAAGGGGAAGGGGGCTCGCTCAGCCCCAGCATTTT	CAWSGRGRGLAQPQHF
NA	TRBV15	TRBD2	TRBJ2-1	TGTGCCACCAGCAGAACTAGCGGGGGCCCCAATGAGCAGTTCTTC	CATSRTSGGPNEQFF
NA	TRBV29-1	TRBD1	TRBJ2-2	TGCAGCGTTGGTAGGGCGACAGGGGGCTATATCGGGGAGCTGTTTTTT	CSVGRATGGYIGELFF
NA	TRBV5-6	NA	TRBJ2-7	TGTGCCAGCAGCTTTCGCAGGGCAGCTGCCGAGCAGTACTTC	CASSFRRAAAEQYF
once	TRBV7-3	TRBD2	TRBJ2-3	TGTGCCAGCAGCAGACTTACTAGCGGGAGAAACACAGATACGCAGTATTTT	CASSRLTSGRNTDTQYF
once	TRBV5-6	NA	TRBJ2-7	TGTGCCAGCAGCAGGGGACAAAACTACGAGCAGTACTTC	CASSRGQNYEQYF
NA	TRBV19	NA	TRBJ2-1	TGTGCCAGTAGTATAGATCGGGCTAGCCCCAATGAGCAGTTCTTC	CASSIDRASPNEQFF
NA	TRBV19	TRBD1	TRBJ2-5	TGTGCCAGTAGTATATACACAGGGGGCAGGGAGACCCAGTACTTC	CASSIYTGGRETQYF
NA	TRBV4-1	NA	TRBJ2-1	TGCGCCAGCAGCCAAGATCCCGGGAATGAGCAGTTCTTC	CASSQDPGNEQFF
few	TRBV4-2	NA	TRBJ2-3	TGTGCCAGCAGCCAAGAGATCGGGAGAGGGGATACGCAGTATTTT	CASSQEIGRGDTQYF
NA	TRBV28	NA	TRBJ2-7	TGTGCCAGCAGTTTACTCCCCCCGCAGGGCGAGCAGTACTTC	CASSLLPPQGEQYF
NA	TRBV5-1	NA	TRBJ1-2	TGCGCCAGCAGCTTGGCCGGGTACTATGGCTACACCTTC	CASSLAGYYGYTF
NA	TRBV7-2	TRBD1	TRBJ2-5	TGTGCCAGCAGCTCCCCCCTGGGCAGGGGGCCTCAAGAGACCCAGTACTTC	CASSSPLGRGPQETQYF